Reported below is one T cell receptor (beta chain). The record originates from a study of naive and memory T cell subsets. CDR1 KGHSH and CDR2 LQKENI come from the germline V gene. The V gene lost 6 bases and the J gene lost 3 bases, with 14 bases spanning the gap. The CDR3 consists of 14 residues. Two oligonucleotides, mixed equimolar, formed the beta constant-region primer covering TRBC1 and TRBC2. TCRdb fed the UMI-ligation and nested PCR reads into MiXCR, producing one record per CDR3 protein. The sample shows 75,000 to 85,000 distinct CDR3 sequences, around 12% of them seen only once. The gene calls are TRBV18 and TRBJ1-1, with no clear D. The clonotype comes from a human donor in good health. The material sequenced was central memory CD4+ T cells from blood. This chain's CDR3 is CASSVTASYTEAFF. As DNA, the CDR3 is TGTGCCAGCTCGGTGACGGCATCCTACACTGAAGCTTTCTTT.